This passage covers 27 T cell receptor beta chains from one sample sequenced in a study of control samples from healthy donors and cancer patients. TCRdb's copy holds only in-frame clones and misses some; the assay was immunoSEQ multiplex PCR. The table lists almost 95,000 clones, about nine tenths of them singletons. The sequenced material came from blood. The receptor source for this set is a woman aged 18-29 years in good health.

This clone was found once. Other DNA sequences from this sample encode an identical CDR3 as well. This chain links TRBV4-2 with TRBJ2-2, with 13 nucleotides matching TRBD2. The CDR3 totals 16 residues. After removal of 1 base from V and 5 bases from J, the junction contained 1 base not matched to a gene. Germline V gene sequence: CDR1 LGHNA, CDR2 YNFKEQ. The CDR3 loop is CASSQGLAGGTGELFF. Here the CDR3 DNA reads TGTGCCAGCAGCCAAGGACTAGCGGGGGGTACCGGGGAGCTGTTTTTT.

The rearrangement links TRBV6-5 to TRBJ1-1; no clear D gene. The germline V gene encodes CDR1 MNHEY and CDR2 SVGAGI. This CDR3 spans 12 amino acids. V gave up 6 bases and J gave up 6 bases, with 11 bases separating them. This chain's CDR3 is CASSHRVPEAFF. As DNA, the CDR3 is TGTGCCAGCAGCCACCGGGTCCCTGAAGCTTTCTTT.

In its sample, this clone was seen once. CDR3 sequence reads: CASSPSSYNSPLHF. CDR3 in DNA: TGTGCCAGTAGTCCGAGCTCCTATAATTCACCCCTCCACTTT. The genes are TRBV19 and TRBJ1-6; D uncertain. The germline gives CDR1 LNHDA, CDR2 SQIVND (reference sequence). Trimming stripped 5 bases from V and 0 bases from J, with 5 bases between. The CDR3 is 14 residues long.

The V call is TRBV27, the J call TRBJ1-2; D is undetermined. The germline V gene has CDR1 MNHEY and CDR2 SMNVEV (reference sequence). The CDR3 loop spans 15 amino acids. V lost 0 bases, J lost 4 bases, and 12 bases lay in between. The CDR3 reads CASSLSVLTLYGYTF. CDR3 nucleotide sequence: TGTGCCAGCAGTTTATCCGTCCTCACCCTCTATGGCTACACCTTC.

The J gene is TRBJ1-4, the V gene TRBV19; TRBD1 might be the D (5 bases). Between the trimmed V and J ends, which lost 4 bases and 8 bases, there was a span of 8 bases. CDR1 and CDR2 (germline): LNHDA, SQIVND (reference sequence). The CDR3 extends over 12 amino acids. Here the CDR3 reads CASSRGGEKLFF. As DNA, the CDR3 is TGTGCCAGTAGTAGGGGGGGAGAAAAACTGTTTTTT.

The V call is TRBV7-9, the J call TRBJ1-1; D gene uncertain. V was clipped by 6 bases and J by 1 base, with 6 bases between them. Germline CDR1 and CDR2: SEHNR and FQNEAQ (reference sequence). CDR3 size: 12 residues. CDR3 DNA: TGTGCCAGCAGATCCCAGAACACTGAAGCTTTCTTT. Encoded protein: CASRSQNTEAFF.

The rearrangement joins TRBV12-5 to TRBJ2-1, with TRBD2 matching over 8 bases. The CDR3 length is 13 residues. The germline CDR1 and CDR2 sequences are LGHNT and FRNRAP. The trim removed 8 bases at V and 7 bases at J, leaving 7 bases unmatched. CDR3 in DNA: TGTGCTAGTCAAACGGGGGGGGTAAATGAGCAGTTCTTC. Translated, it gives CASQTGGVNEQFF.

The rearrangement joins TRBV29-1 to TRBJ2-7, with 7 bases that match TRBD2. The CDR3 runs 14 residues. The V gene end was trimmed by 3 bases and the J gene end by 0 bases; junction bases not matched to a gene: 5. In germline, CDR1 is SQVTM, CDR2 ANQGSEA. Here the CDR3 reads CSVEGRGPSYEQYF. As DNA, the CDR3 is TGCAGCGTTGAGGGGAGGGGACCCTCCTACGAGCAGTACTTC.

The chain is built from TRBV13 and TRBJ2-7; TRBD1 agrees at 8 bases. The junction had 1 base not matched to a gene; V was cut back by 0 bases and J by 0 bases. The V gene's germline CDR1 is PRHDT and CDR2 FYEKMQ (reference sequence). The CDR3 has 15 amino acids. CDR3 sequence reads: CASSLGQGDSYEQYF. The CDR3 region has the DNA TGTGCCAGCAGCTTAGGACAGGGGGACTCCTACGAGCAGTACTTC.

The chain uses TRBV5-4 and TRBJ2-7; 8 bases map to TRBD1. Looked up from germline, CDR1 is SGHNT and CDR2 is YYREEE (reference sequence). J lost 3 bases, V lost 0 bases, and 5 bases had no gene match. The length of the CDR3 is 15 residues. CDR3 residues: CASSLGQGAGYEQYF. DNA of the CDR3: TGTGCCAGCAGCTTGGGGCAGGGGGCAGGCTACGAGCAGTACTTC.

The CDR3 sequence: CASSQVSRGVTGELFF. The CDR3 DNA reads TGCGCCAGCAGCCAAGTATCAAGGGGTGTCACCGGGGAGCTGTTTTTT. The chain combines TRBV4-1 with TRBJ2-2; perhaps TRBD1 as D (5 bases). Trimming pared 1 base from V and 4 bases from J, leaving 13 bases between. The CDR3 is 16 residues long. Germline CDR1 reads MGHRA; CDR2 reads YSYEKL.

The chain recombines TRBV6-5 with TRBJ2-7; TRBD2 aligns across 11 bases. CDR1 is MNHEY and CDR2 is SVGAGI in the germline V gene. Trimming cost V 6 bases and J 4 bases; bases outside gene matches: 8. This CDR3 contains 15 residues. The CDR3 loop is CASSQTSGGLYEQYF. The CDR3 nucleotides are TGTGCCAGCAGCCAAACTAGCGGGGGATTATACGAGCAGTACTTC.

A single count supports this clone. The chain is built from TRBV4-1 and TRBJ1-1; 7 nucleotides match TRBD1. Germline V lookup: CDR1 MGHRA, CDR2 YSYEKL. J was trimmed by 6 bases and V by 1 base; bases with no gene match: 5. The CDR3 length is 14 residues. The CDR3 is CASSQGGTVSEAFF. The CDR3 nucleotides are TGCGCCAGCAGCCAAGGGGGGACAGTGTCTGAAGCTTTCTTT.

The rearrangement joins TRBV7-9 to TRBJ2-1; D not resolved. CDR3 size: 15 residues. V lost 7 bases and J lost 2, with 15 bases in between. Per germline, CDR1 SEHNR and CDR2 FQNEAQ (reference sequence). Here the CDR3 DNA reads TGTGCCAGCACAGGACCTGAGAGAACCTACAATGAGCAGTTCTTC. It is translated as CASTGPERTYNEQFF.

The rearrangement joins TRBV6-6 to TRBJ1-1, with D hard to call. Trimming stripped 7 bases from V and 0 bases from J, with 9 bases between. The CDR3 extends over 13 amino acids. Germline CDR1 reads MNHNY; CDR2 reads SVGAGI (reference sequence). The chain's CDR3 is CASNFDMNTEAFF. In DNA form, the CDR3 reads TGTGCCAGCAATTTCGACATGAACACTGAAGCTTTCTTT.

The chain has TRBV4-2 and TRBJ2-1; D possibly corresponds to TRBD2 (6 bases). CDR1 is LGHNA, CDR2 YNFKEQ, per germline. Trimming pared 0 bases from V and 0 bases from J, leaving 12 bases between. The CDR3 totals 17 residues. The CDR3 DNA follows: TGTGCCAGCAGCCAAGATGCGGGGACGAACTCCTACAATGAGCAGTTCTTC. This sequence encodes CASSQDAGTNSYNEQFF.

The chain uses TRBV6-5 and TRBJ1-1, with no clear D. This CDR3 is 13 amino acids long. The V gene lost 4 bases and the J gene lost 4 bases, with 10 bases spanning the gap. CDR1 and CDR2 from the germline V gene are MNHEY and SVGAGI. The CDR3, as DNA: TGTGCCAGCAGTTCTTTCCGCGGCACTGAAGCTTTCTTT. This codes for CASSSFRGTEAFF.

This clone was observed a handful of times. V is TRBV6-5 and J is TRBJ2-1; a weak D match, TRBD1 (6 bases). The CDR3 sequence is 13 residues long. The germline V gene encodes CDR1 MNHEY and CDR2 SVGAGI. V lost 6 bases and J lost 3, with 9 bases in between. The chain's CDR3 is CASSRDIYNEQFF. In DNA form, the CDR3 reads TGTGCCAGCAGCCGGGACATCTACAATGAGCAGTTCTTC.

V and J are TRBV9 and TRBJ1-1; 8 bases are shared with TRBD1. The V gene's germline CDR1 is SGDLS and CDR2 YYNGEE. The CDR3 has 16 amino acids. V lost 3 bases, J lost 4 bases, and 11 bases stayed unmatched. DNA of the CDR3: TGTGCCAGCAGCGCCACAGGGGGAGGTCTTGGCACTGAAGCTTTCTTT. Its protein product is CASSATGGGLGTEAFF.

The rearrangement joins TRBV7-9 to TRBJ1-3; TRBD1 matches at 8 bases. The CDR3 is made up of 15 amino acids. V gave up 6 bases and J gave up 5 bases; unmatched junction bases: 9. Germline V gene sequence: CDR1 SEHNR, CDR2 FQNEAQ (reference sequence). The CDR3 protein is CASRFGGQGRNTIYF. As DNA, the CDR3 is TGTGCCAGCAGATTCGGCGGACAGGGTCGAAACACCATATATTTT.

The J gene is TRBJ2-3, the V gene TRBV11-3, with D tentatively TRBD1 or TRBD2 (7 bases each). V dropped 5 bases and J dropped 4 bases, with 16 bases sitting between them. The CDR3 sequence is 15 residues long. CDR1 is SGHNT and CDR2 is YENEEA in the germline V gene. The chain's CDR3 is CASSRRGGAADTQYF. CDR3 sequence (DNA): TGTGCCAGCAGCCGCAGGGGGGGGGCGGCAGATACGCAGTATTTT. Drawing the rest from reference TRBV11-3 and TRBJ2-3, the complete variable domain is EAGVVQSPRYKIIEKKQPVAFWCNPISGHNTLYWYLQNLGQGPELLIRYENEEAVDDSQLPKDRFSAERLKGVDSTLKIQPAELGDSAVYLCASSRRGGAADTQYFGPGTRLTVL.

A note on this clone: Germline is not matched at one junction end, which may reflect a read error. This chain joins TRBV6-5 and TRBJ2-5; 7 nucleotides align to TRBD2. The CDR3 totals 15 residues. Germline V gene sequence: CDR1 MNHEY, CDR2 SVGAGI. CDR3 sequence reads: CVSSSDSGPDETQYF. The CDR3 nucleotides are TGTGTCAGCAGTTCCGATAGCGGGCCAGACGAGACCCAGTACTTC.

In DNA form, the CDR3 reads TGCGCCAGCAGCCAAGATGAACAGGTCCCTGATGGCTACACCTTC. Its protein is CASSQDEQVPDGYTF. The rearrangement uses TRBV4-1 and TRBJ1-2, with D perhaps TRBD1 (5 bases). V was pared by 0 bases and J by 6 bases, with 14 bases between. The CDR3 is 15 residues long. From germline, CDR1 is MGHRA and CDR2 YSYEKL.

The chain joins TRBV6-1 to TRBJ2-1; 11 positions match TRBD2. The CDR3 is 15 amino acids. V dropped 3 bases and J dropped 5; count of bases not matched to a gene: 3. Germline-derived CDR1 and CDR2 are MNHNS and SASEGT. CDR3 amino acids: CASSELAGGHNEQFF. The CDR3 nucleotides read TGTGCCAGCAGTGAGCTAGCGGGGGGACACAATGAGCAGTTCTTC.

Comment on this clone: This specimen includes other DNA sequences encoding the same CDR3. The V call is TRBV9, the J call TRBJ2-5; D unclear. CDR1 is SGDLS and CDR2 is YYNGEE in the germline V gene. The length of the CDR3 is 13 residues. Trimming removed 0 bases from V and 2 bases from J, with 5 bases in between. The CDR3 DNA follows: TGTGCCAGCAGCGTAGGTGGTCAAGAGACCCAGTACTTC. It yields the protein CASSVGGQETQYF.

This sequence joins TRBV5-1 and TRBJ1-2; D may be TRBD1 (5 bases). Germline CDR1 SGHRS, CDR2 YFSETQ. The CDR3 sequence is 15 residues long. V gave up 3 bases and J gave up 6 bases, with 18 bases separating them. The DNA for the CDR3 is TGCGCCAGCAGCTATGAGACAGCCGGGAGGGATGGCTACACCTTC. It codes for CASSYETAGRDGYTF.

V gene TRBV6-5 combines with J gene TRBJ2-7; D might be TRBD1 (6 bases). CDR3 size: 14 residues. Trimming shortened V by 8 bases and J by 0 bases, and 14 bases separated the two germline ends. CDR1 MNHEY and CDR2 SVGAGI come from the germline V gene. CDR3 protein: CASLRDTSSYEQYF. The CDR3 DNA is TGTGCCAGCCTTCGGGACACCAGCTCCTACGAGCAGTACTTC.